What follows describes a single T cell receptor beta chain. From germline, CDR1 is SQVTM and CDR2 ANQGSEA. This CDR3 is built from 13 residues. Trimming removed 2 bases from V and 0 bases from J, with 8 bases in between. Some clones are missing from TCRdb's copy, which holds only in-frame ones; the method was immunoSEQ multiplex PCR. The sample has under 70,000 clones, more than 80% seen once. The data are from a study of OX40 agonist ivuxolimab in advanced cancers. Specimen: CD4+ or CD8+ T cells sorted from blood, collected in a trial of the OX40 agonist ivuxolimab. The chain joins TRBV29-1 to TRBJ2-7; D gene unclear. The sequence was collected from an adult with an advanced solid tumor such as melanoma, head and neck, liver or kidney cancer. DNA for the CDR3: TGCAGCGTTGAATCCGGATCCTCCTACGAGCAGTACTTC. Residues: CSVESGSSYEQYF.